This T cell receptor beta chain appears in the sequencing data of a study of T cell responses to AZD1222 COVID-19 vaccine. Study-level points and caveats: Reportedly, close to half of spike-specific TCRs are directed against unmutated variant regions. Spike was spanned by vaccine-associated CD4 TCRs, which were dominant at 160-218 and 743-854. Researchers took repertoire samples only after the peak T cell response had come. A mostly white British donor set with more females was recruited, and clonal diversity was possibly underestimated.

About this clone: Its matching antigen is unknown.

Data came from immunoSEQ multiplex PCR; TCRdb stores just in-frame clones and leaves some out. This table holds about 110,000 clones, 75% to 90% found once. Germline lookup yields CDR1 KGHSH and CDR2 LQKENI. V lost 2 bases to trimming and J lost 9 bases, with 8 bases between them. The CDR3 totals 12 residues. This receptor was obtained from an adult in good health. V gene TRBV18 combines with J gene TRBJ2-1, with TRBD1 as a possible D gene (6 bases). The specimen comprised peripheral blood, sampled on day 0 of AZD1222 vaccination. This CDR3 reads CASSPGGGEQFF. The CDR3 region has the DNA TGTGCCAGCTCACCAGGGGGCGGTGAGCAGTTCTTC.